The 19 T cell receptor beta chains below all came from one sample that was sequenced in a study of T-cell reconstitution after alpha-beta-depleted transplantation in children. This sample's TCRbeta library carried unique molecular identifier barcodes. TCRdb itself ran the PCR reads through MiXCR, one entry per CDR3 protein. Of 750,000 to 950,000 distinct CDR3 sequences listed, roughly 15% are singletons. The sequencing used PBMCs, mostly from graft donor cells, collected 360 days after TCRalphabeta/CD19-depleted stem cell transplant. The source of these receptors is a male patient younger than 18 who had a stem cell transplant for acute lymphoblastic leukemia, so the T cells may come from the graft donor.

There are a few counts of this clonotype. V is TRBV2 and J is TRBJ2-7; 10 bases line up with TRBD2. Germline lookup yields CDR1 SNHLY and CDR2 FYNNEI. The CDR3 spans 18 residues. J was trimmed by 1 base and V by 5 bases; bases with no gene match: 14. The CDR3 DNA sequence: TGTGCCAGCAGTTTGGTGGTAGCGGGAGGCCGGAGTTCCTACGAGCAGTACTTC. Its protein product is CASSLVVAGGRSSYEQYF.

The chain recombines TRBV20-1 with TRBJ2-7, with TRBD2 matching over 9 bases. J gave up 1 base and V 5 bases, and 9 bases lay outside the gene matches. CDR1 DFQATT and CDR2 SNEGSKA come from the germline V gene (reference sequence). The CDR3 has 15 amino acids. The CDR3 is CSALLTSGPSYEQYF. The CDR3 DNA is TGCAGTGCTTTACTCACTAGCGGGCCTTCCTACGAGCAGTACTTC.

This clonotype occurred a few times. This chain connects TRBV5-1 to TRBJ2-7; 10 bases align to TRBD2. The length of the CDR3 is 17 residues. CDR1 and CDR2 (germline): SGHRS, YFSETQ. V lost 2 bases to trimming and J lost 0 bases; unmatched junction nucleotides: 8. The CDR3 protein is CASSFLRTSGPSYEQYF. The CDR3 DNA sequence: TGCGCCAGCAGCTTTTTGCGGACTAGCGGCCCCTCCTACGAGCAGTACTTC.

This clonotype was counted a few times. The V gene is TRBV5-1, the J gene TRBJ2-5; 12 bases fit TRBD2. The CDR3 loop spans 15 amino acids. Per germline, CDR1 SGHRS and CDR2 YFSETQ. V lost 3 bases and J lost 4; bases outside the gene matches: 4. The CDR3 DNA reads TGCGCCAGCAGCTGGACTAGCGGGACAGGAGAGACCCAGTACTTC. Translating it yields CASSWTSGTGETQYF.

The sample holds many counts of this clonotype. This chain links TRBV7-3 with TRBJ2-3; TRBD1 is a possible D gene (5 bases). The CDR3 covers 15 residues. CDR1 SGHTA and CDR2 FQGTGA come from the germline V gene. V lost 2 bases to trimming and J lost 4 bases, with 13 bases between them. The CDR3 reads CASSLGAVYADTQYF. In DNA, the CDR3 is TGTGCCAGCAGCTTAGGGGCGGTCTACGCAGATACGCAGTATTTT.

This clonotype was detected a few times. The chain uses TRBV20-1 and TRBJ2-6; no clear D gene. The CDR3 covers 14 residues. The V gene's germline CDR1 is DFQATT and CDR2 SNEGSKA (reference sequence). Between the trimmed V and J ends, which lost 5 bases and 0 bases, there was a span of 8 bases. The CDR3 sequence: CSALLRSGANVLTF. The CDR3 DNA reads as TGCAGTGCTCTACTGCGCTCTGGGGCCAACGTCCTGACTTTC.

This clonotype appeared a few times. As DNA, the CDR3 is TGCGCCAGCAGCTTGGCAAAGGCGGGAGCTTGGAACTACGAGCAGTACTTC. Translating it yields CASSLAKAGAWNYEQYF. V usage is TRBV5-1 and J usage is TRBJ2-7; 7 bases align to TRBD2. Germline values: CDR1 SGHRS, CDR2 YFSETQ. There are 17 residues in the CDR3. Trimming at V came to 0 bases and at J to 3 bases, leaving 12 bases not matched to a gene.

V usage is TRBV7-7 and J usage is TRBJ2-1, with 9 bases matching TRBD1. CDR3 size: 13 residues. V lost 2 bases, J lost 9 bases, and 2 bases stayed unmatched. CDR1 is SSHAT and CDR2 is FNYEAQ in the germline V gene (reference sequence). CDR3 nucleotide sequence: TGTGCCAGCAGCTTACGGACAGGGGCTGAGCAGTTCTTC. Its translation: CASSLRTGAEQFF.

In its sample, this clonotype was seen a few times. The chain carries TRBV27 and TRBJ2-7, with 12 bases fitting TRBD2. The CDR3 extends over 16 amino acids. V lost 3 bases to trimming and J lost 2 bases; unmatched junction nucleotides: 5. In germline, CDR1 is MNHEY, CDR2 SMNVEV (reference sequence). The CDR3 DNA follows: TGTGCCAGCAGTTTGACTAGCGGGAGATTCACCTACGAGCAGTACTTC. Translation: CASSLTSGRFTYEQYF.

This clonotype was detected only a few times. The genes are TRBV7-2 and TRBJ2-3; 7 nucleotides align to TRBD2. The CDR3 is 16 amino acids. V lost 3 bases to trimming and J lost 1 base; unmatched junction nucleotides: 7. CDR1 is SGHTA, CDR2 FQGNSA, per germline. For the CDR3, the DNA is TGTGCCAGCAGCTTCAGTGATCTAGCGGGCACAGATACGCAGTATTTT. Translating it yields CASSFSDLAGTDTQYF. The whole variable domain, remainder taken from reference TRBV7-2 and TRBJ2-3, is GAGVSQSPSNKVTEKGKDVELRCDPISGHTALYWYRQSLGQGLEFLIYFQGNSAPDKSGLPSDRFSAERTGGSVSTLTIQRTQQEDSAVYLCASSFSDLAGTDTQYFGPGTRLTVL.

This clonotype was picked up many times. The genes are TRBV5-1 and TRBJ1-5, with D hard to call. Trimming removed 2 bases from V and 0 bases from J, with 9 bases in between. The germline gives CDR1 SGHRS, CDR2 YFSETQ. This CDR3 is built from 15 residues. The CDR3 loop reads CASSLIGGSNQPQHF. The CDR3 DNA reads as TGCGCCAGCAGCTTAATAGGTGGTAGCAATCAGCCCCAGCATTTT.

A few counts support this clonotype. V usage is TRBV7-2 and J usage is TRBJ2-7; 8 bases fit TRBD1. The CDR3 loop spans 13 amino acids. Germline-derived CDR1 and CDR2 are SGHTA and FQGNSA. Trimming removed 5 bases from V and 4 bases from J; junction bases left unmatched: 4. The CDR3 here is CASSATGGYEQYF. CDR3 nucleotides: TGTGCCAGCAGCGCCACAGGGGGTTACGAGCAGTACTTC.

The sample holds a few counts of this clonotype. The V and J genes are TRBV20-1 and TRBJ2-7; D is perhaps TRBD1 (6 bases). V was clipped by 1 base and J by 5 bases, with 15 bases between them. The CDR3 extends over 14 amino acids. From germline, CDR1 is DFQATT and CDR2 SNEGSKA (reference sequence). CDR3 loop: CSARGGYRVDEQYF. CDR3 sequence (DNA): TGCAGTGCTAGAGGGGGGTACAGGGTGGACGAGCAGTACTTC.

The rearrangement joins TRBV9 to TRBJ2-2; unclear D gene. The CDR3 has 14 amino acids. The germline CDR1 and CDR2 sequences are SGDLS and YYNGEE. Trimming removed 5 bases from V and 2 bases from J, with 10 bases in between. This chain's CDR3 is CASSARINTGELFF. CDR3 sequence (DNA): TGTGCCAGCAGTGCCCGGATTAACACCGGGGAGCTGTTTTTT.

This clonotype was counted only a few times. The CDR3 sequence: CSARDRDRTYEQYF. The DNA for the CDR3 is TGCAGTGCTAGAGACCGGGATAGGACCTACGAGCAGTACTTC. V gene TRBV20-1 combines with J gene TRBJ2-7; D possibly corresponds to TRBD2 (5 bases). Trimming took 0 bases from V and 2 from J, leaving 11 bases between them. This CDR3 region has 14 residues. Germline V gene sequence: CDR1 DFQATT, CDR2 SNEGSKA (reference sequence).

For the CDR3, the DNA is TGCAGCGTTGTACGGGGGCGATACAATGAGCAGTTCTTC. It yields the protein CSVVRGRYNEQFF. This chain connects TRBV29-1 to TRBJ2-1; possibly TRBD1 or TRBD2 for D (6 bases each). V gave up 4 bases and J gave up 4 bases, with 11 bases separating them. Germline assignment: CDR1 SQVTM and CDR2 ANQGSEA. This CDR3 contains 13 residues.

There are a few counts of this clonotype. The chain is built from TRBV3-1 and TRBJ2-3; 8 positions match TRBD2. J lost 1 base, V lost 3 bases, and 6 bases had no gene match. CDR1 is LGHDT, CDR2 YNNKEL, per germline (reference sequence). CDR3 length: 16 residues. CDR3 sequence reads: CASSHHISGGTDTQYF. CDR3 coding DNA: TGTGCCAGCAGCCACCATATTAGCGGGGGCACAGATACGCAGTATTTT.

This clonotype was detected ten times or more. The chain combines TRBV4-1 with TRBJ2-2, with no clear D. Trimming pared 8 bases from V and 6 bases from J, leaving 13 bases between. The CDR3 has 13 residues. The V gene's germline CDR1 is MGHRA and CDR2 YSYEKL. CDR3 protein: CASRSAAAGELFF. CDR3 in DNA: TGCGCCAGCCGCAGCGCTGCGGCCGGGGAGCTGTTTTTT.

This chain links TRBV12-2 with TRBJ2-3; the tabulated D call, TRBD2, remains unverified against the DNA. TRBV12-2 corresponds to a pseudogene. This CDR3 is built from 23 residues. The CDR3: CASRLGGRRQEGLAGYSTDTQYF. For the CDR3, the DNA is TGTGCAAGTCGCTTAGGTGGTAGGCGGCAGGAGGGACTAGCGGGATATAGCACAGATACGCAGTATTTT.